A selection of T cell receptor beta chains follows, all from one sample in a study of cytomegalovirus exposure and HLA in healthy donors. Using immunoSEQ multiplex PCR, the repertoire was profiled, and TCRdb retains in-frame clones only, with some absent. The table shows roughly 190,000 clones, with 77% occurring only once. The sequenced sample was PBMCs. Every receptor here comes from a female donor in good health and CMV-seronegative. The CDR3 runs from the conserved cysteine through the conserved F or W. The D gene is left open where the match is weak. Clone size, where shown, is once, few, many, or a class for clones that have expanded.

j_call clone_size v_call d_call cdr3_aa cdr3_nt
TRBJ2-5 - TRBV5-3 TRBD2 CARSFSGESRGPQYF TGTGCCAGAAGCTTTAGCGGGGAGAGTCGGGGGCCCCAGTACTTC
TRBJ2-5 - TRBV2 - CASSVPRGETQYF TGTGCCAGCAGTGTTCCTAGAGGGGAGACCCAGTACTTC
TRBJ1-2 - TRBV19 - CASITPGSYGYTF TGTGCCAGTATAACCCCCGGGAGCTATGGCTACACCTTC
TRBJ1-1 - TRBV7-8 TRBD1 CASSPGQGVRNTEAFF TGTGCCAGCAGCCCCGGACAGGGTGTACGGAACACTGAAGCTTTCTTT
TRBJ2-3 - TRBV7-2 TRBD2 CASSLGLAGAPDHTQYF TGTGCCAGCAGCTTGGGACTAGCGGGAGCCCCGGACCATACGCAGTATTTT
TRBJ1-2 - TRBV25-1 - CASSGQGRDYGYTF TGTGCCAGCAGTGGGCAGGGGCGGGACTATGGCTACACCTTC
TRBJ2-5 few TRBV7-2 TRBD2 CASSLVGSSGGAETQYF TGTGCCAGCAGCTTAGTCGGGTCTAGCGGGGGGGCGGAGACCCAGTACTTC
TRBJ1-5 once TRBV27 - CASSPFISVNQPQHF TGTGCCAGCAGCCCGTTCATCTCGGTCAATCAGCCCCAGCATTTT
TRBJ1-6 - TRBV28 - CASSPEQGYNSPLHF TGTGCCAGCAGTCCCGAACAGGGTTATAATTCACCCCTCCACTTT
TRBJ2-3 - TRBV11-2 - CASSLVGATDTQYF TGTGCCAGCAGCTTGGTAGGGGCCACAGATACGCAGTATTTT
TRBJ2-1 - TRBV6-6 TRBD2 CASSSKGSGGAGEQFF TGTGCCAGCAGTTCCAAAGGCAGCGGGGGGGCCGGTGAGCAGTTCTTC
TRBJ2-1 - TRBV10-3 - CAIGGGGAGDEQFF TGTGCCATTGGAGGGGGGGGCGCGGGGGATGAGCAGTTCTTC
TRBJ1-1 once TRBV5-1 TRBD1 CASSRGQGATEAFF TGCGCCAGCAGCCGGGGTCAGGGGGCTACTGAAGCTTTCTTT
TRBJ1-3 - TRBV11-2 - CASSPTVGGNTIYF TGTGCCAGCAGCCCAACCGTTGGCGGGAACACCATATATTTT
TRBJ1-2 - TRBV27 - CASSLDAGLYGYTF TGTGCCAGCAGTTTAGACGCAGGGCTCTATGGCTACACCTTC
TRBJ2-2 once TRBV19 TRBD1 CASSIIRQGVNTGELFF TGTGCCAGTAGTATAATTCGACAGGGAGTGAACACCGGGGAGCTGTTTTTT
TRBJ2-1 - TRBV6-6 TRBD2 CASTTTSGRSYNEQFF TGTGCCAGCACCACGACTAGCGGGAGATCCTACAATGAGCAGTTCTTC
TRBJ2-7 once TRBV12-5 - CASRGYEQYF TGTGCTAGTAGGGGCTACGAGCAGTACTTC
TRBJ1-5 - TRBV6-4 - CASSDGRGAQHF TGTGCCAGCAGTGACGGCAGGGGAGCCCAGCATTTT
TRBJ2-4 few TRBV30 TRBD2 CAWRAGGKNIQYF TGTGCCTGGAGGGCGGGGGGCAAAAACATTCAGTACTTC
TRBJ2-2 - TRBV7-3 - CASSSNGQGGRTGELFF TGTGCCAGCAGCTCAAACGGACAGGGAGGGCGAACCGGGGAGCTGTTTTTT
TRBJ2-5 - TRBV23-1 - CASSQPRQLQETQYF TGCGCCAGCAGTCAACCTCGACAGCTCCAAGAGACCCAGTACTTC
TRBJ2-7 - TRBV6-5 TRBD1 CASTRDSSYEQYF TGTGCCAGCACTCGGGACAGCTCCTACGAGCAGTACTTC
TRBJ1-2 - TRBV10-1 TRBD1 CASLLWRDRVQDGYTF TGCGCCAGCCTCCTCTGGCGGGACAGGGTGCAGGATGGCTACACCTTC
TRBJ2-7 - TRBV15 TRBD1 CATSPRTGVFYEQYF TGTGCCACCAGCCCTCGGACAGGGGTCTTCTACGAGCAGTACTTC
TRBJ2-1 - TRBV5-3 TRBD1 CARTPDRGIWQFF TGTGCCAGAACCCCGGACAGGGGGATTTGGCAGTTCTTC
TRBJ1-1 - TRBV13 TRBD1 CASSLERDREKNTEAFF TGTGCCAGCAGCTTAGAACGGGACAGGGAAAAAAACACTGAAGCTTTCTTT
TRBJ2-1 - TRBV19 - CASSSRAGSFNEQFF TGTGCCAGTAGTTCCCGGGCAGGGTCCTTCAATGAGCAGTTCTTC
TRBJ1-1 - TRBV9 TRBD1 CASNGRDEPDRGEGEAFF TGTGCCAGCAACGGTCGGGACGAGCCGGACAGGGGGGAAGGTGAAGCTTTCTTT
TRBJ2-5 few TRBV7-8 TRBD1 CASQAGGRETQYF TGTGCCAGTCAGGCAGGGGGCCGGGAGACCCAGTACTTC
TRBJ1-2 - TRBV4-3 TRBD1 CASSQDRGTGGHGYTF TGCGCCAGCAGCCAAGATCGCGGGACAGGGGGCCATGGCTACACCTTC
TRBJ2-7 - TRBV2 - CASSGGVGSYEQYF TGTGCCAGCAGTGGGGGCGTAGGGTCCTACGAGCAGTACTTC
TRBJ1-1 - TRBV6-1 - CASSAQEGNTEAFF TGTGCCAGCAGTGCACAGGAGGGGAACACTGAAGCTTTCTTT
TRBJ2-2 - TRBV7-2 - CASSLAANTGELFF TGTGCCAGCAGCTTAGCGGCTAACACCGGGGAGCTGTTTTTT
TRBJ1-1 few TRBV11-2 TRBD1 CASSLRGQGNTEAFF TGTGCCAGCAGCTTGAGGGGGCAGGGTAACACTGAAGCTTTCTTT
TRBJ1-3 - TRBV7-2 - CASSLTGGGRNTIYF TGTGCCAGCAGCTTAACGGGGGGCGGAAGAAACACCATATATTTT
TRBJ1-6 - TRBV7-3 - CASSTDRTSPLHF TGTGCCAGCAGCACAGACAGGACTTCACCCCTCCACTTT
TRBJ2-5 - TRBV11-2 TRBD1 CASSPTGTGIRETQYF TGTGCCAGCAGCCCGACCGGGACAGGGATTCGGGAGACCCAGTACTTC
TRBJ2-1 few TRBV28 TRBD2 CASSYTRGLAEFNNEQFF TGTGCCAGCAGTTACACCCGGGGACTAGCGGAGTTCAACAATGAGCAGTTCTTC
TRBJ1-2 - TRBV28 - CASSPGRAGAYGYTF TGTGCCAGCAGCCCCGGAAGGGCGGGGGCCTATGGCTACACCTTC
TRBJ2-7 - TRBV9 TRBD2 CASSPGTSYEQYF TGTGCCAGCAGCCCCGGGACTAGCTACGAGCAGTACTTC
TRBJ1-2 - TRBV28 TRBD1 CASRQGAMIYGYTF TGTGCCAGCAGACAGGGGGCTATGATATATGGCTACACCTTC
TRBJ1-1 - TRBV7-9 - CASSFNLGPNTEAFF TGTGCCAGCAGCTTTAATTTGGGGCCCAACACTGAAGCTTTCTTT
TRBJ1-2 - TRBV5-1 TRBD1 CASSLDRSGQPLTF TGCGCCAGCAGCTTGGACCGATCGGGACAGCCACTCACCTTC
TRBJ2-3 - TRBV2 TRBD1 CASSESRTGASTDTQYF TGTGCCAGCAGTGAATCGAGGACAGGGGCAAGCACAGATACGCAGTATTTT
TRBJ1-1 once TRBV14 - CASSHSQGLANTEAFF TGTGCCAGCAGCCACTCTCAGGGGTTGGCGAACACTGAAGCTTTCTTT
TRBJ1-5 - TRBV7-3 - CASSPSSGGAAQPQHF TGTGCCAGCAGCCCTTCCTCGGGGGGGGCTGCTCAGCCCCAGCATTTT